Described below is a single TCR beta chain sequence and its context. Its antigen is as yet unknown. 60 Vbeta and 13 Jbeta primers were used in PCR. Assay used: immunoSEQ multiplex PCR; TCRdb lists only in-frame clones, some missing. The data hold approximately 120,000 clones, with roughly 70% observed a single time. The sample comes from a study of cytomegalovirus exposure and HLA in healthy donors. As for the study in general: Clustering assigned roughly 81% of the approximately 400 genotyped donors to the Caucasian-associated ancestry cluster. Study-wide findings and caveats: In a later analysis, the majority of CMV-associated beta chains seemingly showed HLA restriction.

After removal of 4 bases from V and 6 bases from J, the junction contained 9 bases not matched to a gene. The CDR3 has 14 residues. Germline loops: CDR1 SQVTM, CDR2 ANQGSEA. J is TRBJ2-4 and V is TRBV29-1; 7 nucleotides line up with TRBD2. This sequence was found in a woman aged 70-85 years in good health and CMV-seropositive. Input material: PBMCs. In DNA form, the CDR3 reads TGCAGCGTTGTTCAGTTTCCGGGGGGAAACATTCAGTACTTC. As protein: CSVVQFPGGNIQYF.